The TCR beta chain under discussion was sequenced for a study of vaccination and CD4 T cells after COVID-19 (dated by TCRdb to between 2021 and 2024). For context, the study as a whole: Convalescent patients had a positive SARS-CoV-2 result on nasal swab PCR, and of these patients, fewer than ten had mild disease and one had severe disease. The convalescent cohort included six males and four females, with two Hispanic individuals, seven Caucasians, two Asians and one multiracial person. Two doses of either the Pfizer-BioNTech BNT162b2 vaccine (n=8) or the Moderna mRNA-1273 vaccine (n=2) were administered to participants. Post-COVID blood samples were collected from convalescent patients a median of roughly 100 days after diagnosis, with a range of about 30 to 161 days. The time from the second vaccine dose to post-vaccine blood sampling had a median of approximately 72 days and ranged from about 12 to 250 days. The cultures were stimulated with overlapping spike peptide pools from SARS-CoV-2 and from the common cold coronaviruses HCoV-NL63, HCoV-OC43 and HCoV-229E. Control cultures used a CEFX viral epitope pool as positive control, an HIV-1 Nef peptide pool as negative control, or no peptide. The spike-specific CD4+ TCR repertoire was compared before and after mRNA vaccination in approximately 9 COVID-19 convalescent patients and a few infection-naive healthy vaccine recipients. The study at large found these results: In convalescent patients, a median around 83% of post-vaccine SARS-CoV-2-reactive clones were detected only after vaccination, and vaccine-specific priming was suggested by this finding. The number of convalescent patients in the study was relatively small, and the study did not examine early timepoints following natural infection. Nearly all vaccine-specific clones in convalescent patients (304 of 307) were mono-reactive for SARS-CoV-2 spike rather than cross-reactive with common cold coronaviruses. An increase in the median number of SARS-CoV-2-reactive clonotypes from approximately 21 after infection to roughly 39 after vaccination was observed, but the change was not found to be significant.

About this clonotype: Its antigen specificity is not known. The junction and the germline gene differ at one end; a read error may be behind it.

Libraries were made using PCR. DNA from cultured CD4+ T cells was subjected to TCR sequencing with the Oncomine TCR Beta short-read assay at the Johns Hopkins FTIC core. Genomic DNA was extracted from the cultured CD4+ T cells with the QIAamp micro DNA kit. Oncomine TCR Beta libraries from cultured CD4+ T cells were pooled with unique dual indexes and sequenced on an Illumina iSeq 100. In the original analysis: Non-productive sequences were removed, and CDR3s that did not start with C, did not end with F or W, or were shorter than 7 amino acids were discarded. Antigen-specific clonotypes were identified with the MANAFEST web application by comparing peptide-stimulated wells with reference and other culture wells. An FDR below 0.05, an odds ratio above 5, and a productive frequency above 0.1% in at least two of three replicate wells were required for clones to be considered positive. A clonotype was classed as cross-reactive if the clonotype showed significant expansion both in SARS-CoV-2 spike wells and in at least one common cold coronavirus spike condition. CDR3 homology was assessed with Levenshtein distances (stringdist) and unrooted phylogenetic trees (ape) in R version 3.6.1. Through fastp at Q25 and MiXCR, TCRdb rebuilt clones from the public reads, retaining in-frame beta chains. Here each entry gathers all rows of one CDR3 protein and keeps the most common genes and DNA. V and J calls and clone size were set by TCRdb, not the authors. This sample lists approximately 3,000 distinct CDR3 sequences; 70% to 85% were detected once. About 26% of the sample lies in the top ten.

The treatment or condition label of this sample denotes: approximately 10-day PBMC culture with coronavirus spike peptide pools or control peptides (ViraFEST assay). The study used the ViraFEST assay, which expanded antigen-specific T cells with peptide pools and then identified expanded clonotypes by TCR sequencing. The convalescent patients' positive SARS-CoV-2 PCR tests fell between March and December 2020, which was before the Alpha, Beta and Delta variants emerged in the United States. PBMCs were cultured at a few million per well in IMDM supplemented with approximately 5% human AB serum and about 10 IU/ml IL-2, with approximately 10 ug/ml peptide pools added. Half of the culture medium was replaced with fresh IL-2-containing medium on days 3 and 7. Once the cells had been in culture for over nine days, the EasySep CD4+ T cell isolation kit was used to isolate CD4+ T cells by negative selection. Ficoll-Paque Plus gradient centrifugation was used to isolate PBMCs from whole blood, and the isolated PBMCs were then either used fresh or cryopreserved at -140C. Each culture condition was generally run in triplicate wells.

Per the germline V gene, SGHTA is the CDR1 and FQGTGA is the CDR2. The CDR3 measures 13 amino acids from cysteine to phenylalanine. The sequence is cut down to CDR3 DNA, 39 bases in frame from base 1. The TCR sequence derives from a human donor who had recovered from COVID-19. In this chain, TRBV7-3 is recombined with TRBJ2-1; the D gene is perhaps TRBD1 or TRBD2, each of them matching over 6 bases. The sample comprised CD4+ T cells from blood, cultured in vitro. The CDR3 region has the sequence CASSLTGRDMQHF. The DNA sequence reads TGTGCCAGCAGCTTAACGGGGCGGGACATGCAGCACTTC. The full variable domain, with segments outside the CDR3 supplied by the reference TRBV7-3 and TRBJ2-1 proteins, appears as GAGVSQTPSNKVTEKGKYVELRCDPISGHTALYWYRQSLGQGPEFLIYFQGTGAADDSGLPNDRFFAVRPEGSVSTLKIQRTERGDSAVYLCASSLTGRDMQHFGPGTRLTVL.